The 20 T cell receptor beta chains below all came from one sample that was sequenced in a study of cytomegalovirus exposure and HLA in healthy donors. The PCR ran on 60 Vbeta and 13 Jbeta primers. This table comes from immunoSEQ multiplex PCR, and its TCRdb copy is limited to in-frame clones, with some not included. This table holds approximately 50,000 clones, 65% to 90% found once. Sample: PBMCs. All receptors come from a man between 25 and 39 years old in good health and CMV-seronegative.

Comment on this clone: This same CDR3 is encoded by further DNA sequences in the sample. This chain links TRBV4-1 with TRBJ1-2, with D possibly being TRBD1 (6 bases). The length of the CDR3 is 15 residues. Looked up from germline, CDR1 is MGHRA and CDR2 is YSYEKL. Trimming took 1 base from V and 1 from J, leaving 10 bases between them. The CDR3 DNA sequence: TGCGCCAGCAGCCAAGGGACAGTGGTTAACTATGGCTACACCTTC. Its translation: CASSQGTVVNYGYTF.

This sequence joins TRBV6-4 and TRBJ2-3, with 10 bases matching TRBD1. From germline, CDR1 is MRHNA and CDR2 SNTAGT. J gave up 2 bases and V 6 bases, and 5 bases lay outside the gene matches. The CDR3 contains 15 residues. Here the CDR3 reads CASSRDRGSTDTQYF. For the CDR3, the DNA is TGTGCCAGCAGCCGGGACAGGGGTTCCACAGATACGCAGTATTTT.

The chain carries TRBV7-6 and TRBJ2-7; D is unresolved. The CDR3 contains 13 residues. Trimming removed 2 bases at V and 0 bases at J, with 5 bases between. The germline V gene has CDR1 SGHVS and CDR2 FNYEAQ. The CDR3 loop is CASSLTASYEQYF. The CDR3 DNA is TGTGCCAGCAGCTTAACAGCCTCCTACGAGCAGTACTTC.

V and J are TRBV11-2 and TRBJ2-7; TRBD1 is a possible D gene (5 bases). V shed 2 bases and J shed 0 bases, with 8 bases lying between them. The CDR3 length is 14 residues. From germline, CDR1 is SGHAT and CDR2 FQNNGV. Written as DNA, the CDR3 is TGTGCCAGCAGCTTATATCAGGGCTCCTACGAGCAGTACTTC. This sequence encodes CASSLYQGSYEQYF.

About this clone itself: The junction differs from germline at one of its ends, possibly a read error. This chain connects TRBV5-1 to TRBJ1-4, with no clear D. This CDR3 is built from 15 residues. CDR1 is SGHRS, CDR2 YFSETQ, per germline. The CDR3 spells CASSLEAGGNQKLFF. As DNA, the CDR3 is TGCGCCAGCAGCTTGGAAGCAGGAGGTAATCAAAAACTGTTTTTT.

The chain joins TRBV11-2 to TRBJ1-2; D gene uncertain. The CDR3 totals 15 residues. The germline V gene has CDR1 SGHAT and CDR2 FQNNGV. Between the trimmed V and J ends, which lost 0 bases and 8 bases, there was a span of 16 bases. The CDR3 bases are TGTGCCAGCAGCTTAGAATCGGCGGGTTATGGCGGCTACACCTTC. It codes for CASSLESAGYGGYTF.

The chain carries TRBV2 and TRBJ1-5, with 9 bases matching TRBD1. The trim removed 1 base at V and 5 bases at J, leaving 6 bases unmatched. Per the germline V gene, CDR1 is SNHLY and CDR2 is FYNNEI. The CDR3 runs to 16 residues. CDR3 coding DNA: TGTGCCAGCAGTGAAGTTCGGACAGGGGACGATCAGCCCCAGCATTTT. This translates into CASSEVRTGDDQPQHF.

The chain uses TRBV7-3 and TRBJ2-3, with 7 nucleotides matching TRBD1. The ends lost 5 bases at V and 1 base at J; junction bases unmatched: 3. The CDR3 spans 14 residues. Germline V gives CDR1 SGHTA, CDR2 FQGTGA. The CDR3 nucleotides read TGTGCCAGCAGCACCGGGACAGGCACAGATACGCAGTATTTT. This translates into CASSTGTGTDTQYF.

This clone was detected only a few times. The V call is TRBV27, the J call TRBJ1-2; 7 bases align to TRBD1. This CDR3 has 14 residues. Germline V lookup: CDR1 MNHEY, CDR2 SMNVEV (reference sequence). The trim removed 5 bases at V and 2 bases at J, leaving 5 bases unmatched. The CDR3 spells CASSTSTGNYGYTF. The CDR3 nucleotides are TGTGCCAGCAGTACCTCGACAGGGAACTATGGCTACACCTTC.

This clone was seen a single time. This chain connects TRBV15 to TRBJ2-5; D unclear. Judging by the DNA end, TRBJ2-7 fits better; the J call may be wrong. The CDR3 has 12 residues. From germline, CDR1 is LNHNV and CDR2 YYDKDF (reference sequence). The CDR3 reads CATSSENYEQYF. CDR3 nucleotides: TGTGCCACCAGTTCCGAAAATTACGAGCAGTACTTC.

This clone was found a few times. The chain employs TRBV4-3 and TRBJ2-1; D might be TRBD2 (5 bases). The CDR3 is 15 residues long. CDR1 LGHNA and CDR2 YSLEER come from the germline V gene. Trimming took off 0 bases at V and 4 bases at J, with 10 bases between the two ends. The CDR3 DNA sequence: TGCGCCAGCAGCCAAGAAGGAGGCAGATACAATGAGCAGTTCTTC. Encoded protein: CASSQEGGRYNEQFF.

V gene TRBV7-2 combines with J gene TRBJ2-3, with TRBD2 matching 10 bases. The ends lost 0 bases at V and 2 bases at J; junction bases unmatched: 5. This CDR3 contains 17 residues. Per the germline V gene, CDR1 is SGHTA and CDR2 is FQGNSA. CDR3 amino acids: CASSLALTSGHTDTQYF. The CDR3 nucleotides read TGTGCCAGCAGCTTAGCGCTGACTAGCGGGCACACAGATACGCAGTATTTT.

The sample holds one count of this clone. The rearrangement joins TRBV18 to TRBJ2-1; the match to TRBD2 covers 10 bases. The germline V gene has CDR1 KGHSH and CDR2 LQKENI. After removal of 4 bases from V and 5 bases from J, the junction contained 5 bases not matched to a gene. The CDR3 spans 15 residues. The CDR3 DNA reads TGTGCCAGCTCACGGACTAGCGGAGCAGACAATGAGCAGTTCTTC. It specifies CASSRTSGADNEQFF.

The genes are TRBV27 and TRBJ1-4; D is uncertain. V was pared by 5 bases and J by 5 bases, with 9 bases between. Germline V CDR1 and CDR2: MNHEY, SMNVEV (reference sequence). The CDR3 has 13 amino acids. The CDR3: CASSRGVNEKLFF. The CDR3 DNA reads TGTGCCAGCAGTCGGGGTGTGAATGAAAAACTGTTTTTT.

The V and J genes are TRBV19 and TRBJ1-1; D is unclear. V lost 6 bases, J lost 3 bases, and 14 bases lay in between. CDR3 length equals 14 residues. CDR1 is LNHDA and CDR2 is SQIVND in the germline V gene (reference sequence). The CDR3 is CASRNRQVDTEAFF. DNA of the CDR3: TGTGCCAGTAGGAACCGGCAGGTAGACACTGAAGCTTTCTTT.

The chain has TRBV4-3 and TRBJ1-1; D is ambiguous. V lost 4 bases, J lost 0 bases, and 6 bases lay in between. The CDR3 extends over 13 amino acids. Germline values: CDR1 LGHNA, CDR2 YSLEER. The chain's CDR3 is CASSPSLNTEAFF. The CDR3 nucleotides are TGCGCCAGCAGCCCAAGCCTGAACACTGAAGCTTTCTTT.

CDR3 amino acids: CASSLAGAGEAPLHF. The CDR3 DNA follows: TGCGCCAGCAGCTTGGCCGGTGCGGGGGAGGCGCCCCTCCACTTT. This chain links TRBV5-1 with TRBJ1-6; D might be TRBD1 (5 bases). Germline CDR1 and CDR2: SGHRS and YFSETQ. V shed 0 bases and J shed 13 bases, with 17 bases lying between them. This CDR3 has 15 residues.

V gene TRBV4-1 combines with J gene TRBJ1-6; 9 nucleotides match TRBD1. V dropped 4 bases and J dropped 0; count of bases not matched to a gene: 7. Looked up from germline, CDR1 is MGHRA and CDR2 is YSYEKL. This CDR3 is 18 amino acids long. DNA for the CDR3: TGCGCCAGCAGCCCACAGGGGGCCAACTCCTCCTATAATTCACCCCTCCACTTT. This encodes CASSPQGANSSYNSPLHF.

This rearrangement joins TRBV5-6 to TRBJ2-1; 7 bases match TRBD1. After removal of 4 bases from V and 0 bases from J, the junction contained 7 bases not matched to a gene. CDR1 and CDR2 (germline): SGHDT, YYEEEE. The CDR3 totals 16 residues. This CDR3 is CASSPRTGSSYNEQFF. Here the CDR3 DNA reads TGTGCCAGCAGCCCCAGGACAGGCAGCTCCTACAATGAGCAGTTCTTC.

V gene TRBV7-8 combines with J gene TRBJ1-5, with TRBD1 matching 9 bases. The V segment lost 5 bases and the J segment 0 bases; nucleotides outside the gene matches: 11. Germline V gene data show CDR1 as SGHVS and CDR2 as FQNEAQ. This CDR3 has 18 residues. The chain's CDR3 is CASSPISGTGFSNQPQHF. The CDR3 nucleotides are TGTGCCAGCAGCCCTATAAGCGGGACAGGGTTTAGCAATCAGCCCCAGCATTTT.